This T cell receptor (beta chain) came from a study of cytomegalovirus exposure and HLA in healthy donors. The study, taken as a whole, reports: Later analysis identified a missense DCLRE1C variant that was linked to TCR beta V- and J-gene trimming.

The CDR3 runs 18 residues. V was clipped by 7 bases and J by 4 bases; unmatched bases: 19. Germline V CDR1 and CDR2: MNHEY, SMNVEV (reference sequence). The PCR ran on 60 Vbeta and 13 Jbeta primers. Clones were read by immunoSEQ multiplex PCR, and TCRdb kept only the in-frame ones, dropping some. The repertoire holds tens of thousands of clones, around 78% seen once, with nearly 2.5% in the top ten. As for this clone: Its antigen is undetermined.

This receptor was obtained from a male donor in good health and CMV-seropositive. The rearrangement uses TRBV27 and TRBJ2-1, with 7 bases aligning to TRBD2. Sequences were obtained from PBMCs. The CDR3 sequence: CASTVVWVGSGGYNEQFF. The DNA of the CDR3 is TGTGCCAGCACCGTGGTCTGGGTGGGCTCGGGGGGATACAATGAGCAGTTCTTC.